This T cell receptor beta chain appears in the sequencing data of a study of cytomegalovirus exposure and HLA in healthy donors. Study-wide points: The authors later linked a missense DCLRE1C variant to TCR beta V- and J-gene trimming.

PCR was performed using 60 Vbeta and 13 Jbeta primers. Profiled with immunoSEQ multiplex PCR; TCRdb holds only in-frame clones, not every one. This table holds about 130,000 clones, about 15% found once. CDR1 is SEHNR, CDR2 FQNEAQ, per germline (reference sequence). This CDR3 has 16 residues. The junction had 7 bases not matched to a gene; V was cut back by 1 base and J by 6 bases. Concerning this clone itself: Its antigen is not known. This same CDR3 is encoded by further DNA sequences in the sample.

Sequenced input: PBMCs. This receptor was identified in a female donor in good health and CMV-seropositive. This chain uses TRBV7-9 with TRBJ2-3; 10 positions agree with TRBD2. The CDR3 spells CASSLVSLAGVDTQYF. The CDR3 DNA reads TGTGCCAGCAGCTTAGTTTCGCTAGCGGGGGTGGATACGCAGTATTTT.